The 28 T cell receptor beta chains below all came from one sample that was sequenced in a study of cytomegalovirus exposure and HLA in healthy donors. This PCR relied on a set of 60 Vbeta primers and 13 Jbeta primers. Method: immunoSEQ multiplex PCR; TCRdb's copy keeps in-frame clones and lacks some. Altogether some 120,000 clones are present, over 70% being singletons, with the ten largest covering over 2%. The source material was PBMCs. These receptors were taken from a middle-aged woman in good health and CMV-seropositive.

This clone was seen only a few times. The J gene is TRBJ1-2, the V gene TRBV19; no reliable D call. CDR3 length: 13 amino acids. CDR1 and CDR2 (germline): LNHDA, SQIVND (reference sequence). With 9 bases removed from V and 8 bases from J, the gap between germline ends came to 19 bases. The CDR3 region has the DNA TGTGCCAGGGGAGGTCAAGGAACGTTCGGCTACACCTTC. It yields the protein CARGGQGTFGYTF.

As DNA, the CDR3 is TGTGCCAGCTCTGAAAGGGAGGGCTATGGCTACACCTTC. Translation gives CASSEREGYGYTF. The rearrangement joins TRBV18 to TRBJ1-2; D is ambiguous. Trimming cost V 6 bases and J 4 bases, with 12 bases left between them. CDR1 KGHSH and CDR2 LQKENI come from the germline V gene. The CDR3 has 13 amino acids.

This rearrangement joins TRBV21-1 to TRBJ2-7; TRBD2, the table's D call, lacks a check against the DNA. TRBV21-1 is recorded as a pseudogene. The CDR3 totals 15 residues. For the CDR3, the DNA is TGTGCCAGCCGAACCCCCCGTGCGGGAGGCCACGAGCAGTACTTC. It encodes CASRTPRAGGHEQYF.

This rearrangement joins TRBV30 to TRBJ2-6; D gene ambiguous. Germline V gene sequence: CDR1 GTSNPN, CDR2 SVGIG (reference sequence). Deletions cut 5 bases from V and 1 base from J, with 3 bases between. This CDR3 region has 12 residues. Here the CDR3 reads CAWQSGANVLTF. The DNA for the CDR3 is TGTGCCTGGCAGTCTGGGGCCAACGTCCTGACTTTC. Based on the CDR3 plus reference TRBV30 and TRBJ2-6, the full variable domain is SQTIHQWPATLVQPVGSPLSLECTVEGTSNPNLYWYRQAAGRGLQLLFYSVGIGQISSEVPQNLSASRPQDRQFILSSKKLLLSDSGFYLCAWQSGANVLTFGAGSRLTVL.

This rearrangement joins TRBV5-6 to TRBJ2-4; D gene unclear. V shed 3 bases and J shed 0 bases, with 16 bases lying between them. The CDR3 length is 17 residues. Germline V gene lookup returns CDR1 SGHDT and CDR2 YYEEEE. Here the CDR3 reads CASSSKVNGIAKNIQYF. CDR3 DNA: TGTGCCAGCAGCTCGAAAGTAAATGGCATAGCCAAAAACATTCAGTACTTC.

This clone was counted a single time. J is TRBJ2-3 and V is TRBV4-3; 8 nucleotides align to TRBD2. Germline V gene data show CDR1 as LGHNA and CDR2 as YSLEER. V trimming: 0 bases; J trimming: 2 bases; junction bases outside the gene matches: 13. The CDR3 runs 19 residues. The CDR3 DNA is TGCGCCAGCAGCCAAGATCATCGAGCGGGGGCCGCTACCACAGATACGCAGTATTTT. As protein: CASSQDHRAGAATTDTQYF.

This clone was found once. This sequence joins TRBV28 and TRBJ1-1, with no clear D. In germline, CDR1 is MDHEN, CDR2 SYDVKM. There are 13 residues in the CDR3. Trimming left V 3 bases short and J 10 bases short, with 15 bases between. CDR3 loop: CASSFGVLERAFF. For the CDR3, the DNA is TGTGCCAGCAGTTTCGGGGTATTAGAAAGAGCTTTCTTT.

The rearrangement links TRBV15 to TRBJ2-7; D might be TRBD1 (6 bases). The CDR3 consists of 15 residues. Trimming cost V 2 bases and J 1 base, with 12 bases left between them. Germline V gene lookup returns CDR1 LNHNV and CDR2 YYDKDF (reference sequence). CDR3 residues: CATSRMMTGSYEQYF. The CDR3 DNA sequence: TGTGCCACCAGCAGAATGATGACAGGTTCCTACGAGCAGTACTTC.

The CDR3 bases are TGTGCCAGCAGCCCAGACCGACTAGCGGGAGGGCCCGCGTTCTTC. The encoded protein is CASSPDRLAGGPAFF. V gene TRBV11-1 combines with J gene TRBJ2-1; 14 bases align to TRBD2. The CDR3 spans 15 residues. Germline V gene data show CDR1 as SGHAT and CDR2 as FQDESV (reference sequence). Losses at the gene ends were 5 bases for V and 15 bases for J; bases not matched to a gene: 12.

As to this clone: The same CDR3 also results from other DNA sequences found in this sample. The chain couples TRBV7-9 to TRBJ2-7, with 8 bases aligning to TRBD1. The CDR3 totals 13 residues. J lost 3 bases, V lost 5 bases, and 3 bases had no gene match. Germline CDR1 is SEHNR and CDR2 is FQNEAQ (reference sequence). This CDR3 is CASSPGQGYEQYF. CDR3 sequence (DNA): TGTGCCAGCAGCCCCGGACAGGGCTACGAGCAGTACTTC.

The chain links TRBV18 to TRBJ2-1; tentatively, D is TRBD1 (6 bases). V lost 5 bases to trimming and J lost 12 bases, with 14 bases between them. CDR1 is KGHSH, CDR2 LQKENI, per germline. The CDR3 length is 12 residues. The CDR3 sequence is CASSSQDSRQFF. DNA for the CDR3: TGTGCCAGCTCAAGCCAGGACAGTCGGCAGTTCTTC.

This clone was detected only once. This sequence joins TRBV28 and TRBJ2-4; TRBD1 is a possible D gene (6 bases). V lost 10 bases, J lost 8 bases, and 12 bases lay in between. Germline CDR1 is MDHEN and CDR2 is SYDVKM. CDR3 length equals 11 residues. This chain's CDR3 is CAIQGTDIQYF. The DNA for the CDR3 is TGTGCCATTCAGGGGACCGACATTCAGTACTTC.

V gene TRBV30 combines with J gene TRBJ1-2; D gene ambiguous. The V and J ends lost 4 bases and 7 bases respectively, with 22 bases between them. Per the germline V gene, CDR1 is GTSNPN and CDR2 is SVGIG (reference sequence). This CDR3 is built from 15 residues. CDR3 loop: CAWNGKTDNECGYTF. The CDR3 coding sequence is TGTGCCTGGAACGGAAAAACCGACAACGAATGTGGCTACACCTTC.

The V call is TRBV5-1, the J call TRBJ2-5, with 7 bases that match TRBD2. Germline trimming cut 2 bases from V and 7 bases from J; bases unmatched to any gene: 11. Looked up from germline, CDR1 is SGHRS and CDR2 is YFSETQ. The CDR3 totals 15 residues. The CDR3, as DNA: TGCGCCAGCAGCTTCACGGTGGAGCGGGAAGGGACCCAGTACTTC. It specifies CASSFTVEREGTQYF. The full variable domain, completed using reference TRBV5-1 and TRBJ2-5, is KAGVTQTPRYLIKTRGQQVTLSCSPISGHRSVSWYQQTPGQGLQFLFEYFSETQRNKGNFPGRFSGRQFSNSRSEMNVSTLELGDSALYLCASSFTVEREGTQYFGPGTRLLVL.

This chain joins TRBV28 and TRBJ2-7; 8 bases agree with TRBD2. CDR3 length equals 15 residues. Per germline, CDR1 MDHEN and CDR2 SYDVKM. V was clipped by 2 bases and J by 0 bases; unmatched bases: 3. CDR3 amino acids: CASSLRLAGSYEQYF. For the CDR3, the DNA is TGTGCCAGCAGTTTAAGGCTAGCGGGCTCCTACGAGCAGTACTTC.

The rearrangement uses TRBV6-5 and TRBJ2-7; possibly TRBD1 for D (5 bases). Germline V gene data show CDR1 as MNHEY and CDR2 as SVGAGI. The germline V and J ends were trimmed by 0 bases and 1 base, with 7 bases remaining between them. The CDR3 covers 14 residues. The CDR3 nucleotides read TGTGCCAGCAGTTACTCCGACAGTTCCTACGAGCAGTACTTC. Its protein product is CASSYSDSSYEQYF.

This clone appeared once. The rearrangement uses TRBV6-1 and TRBJ1-5; D remains unclear. Germline assignment: CDR1 MNHNS and CDR2 SASEGT. V was shortened by 3 bases and J by 6 bases, with 3 bases between the two germline ends. The CDR3 has 11 residues. In DNA, the CDR3 is TGTGCCAGCAGTGATAGTCAGCCCCAGCATTTT. Its translation is CASSDSQPQHF.

A few counts support this clone. The rearrangement joins TRBV14 to TRBJ1-2; D uncertain. V lost 1 base to trimming and J lost 4 bases, with 16 bases between them. Looked up from germline, CDR1 is SGHDN and CDR2 is FVKESK. The CDR3 consists of 16 residues. CDR3 nucleotides: TGTGCCAGCAGCCAAGCGAGTGGCAGACTCTTCTATGGCTACACCTTC. It codes for CASSQASGRLFYGYTF. Supplemented by reference TRBV14 and TRBJ1-2, the full variable domain reads EAGVTQFPSHSVIEKGQTVTLRCDPISGHDNLYWYRRVMGKEIKFLLHFVKESKQDESGMPNNRFLAERTGGTYSTLKVQPAELEDSGVYFCASSQASGRLFYGYTFGSGTRLTVV.

The chain carries TRBV18 and TRBJ1-4; D remains ambiguous. The CDR3 is 12 residues long. Trimming removed 3 bases at V and 8 bases at J, with 7 bases between. Per the germline V gene, CDR1 is KGHSH and CDR2 is LQKENI. CDR3 sequence reads: CASSPTNEKLFF. Here the CDR3 DNA reads TGTGCCAGCTCACCGACAAACGAAAAACTGTTTTTT. The entire variable domain, with the rest obtained from reference TRBV18 and TRBJ1-4, is as follows: NAGVMQNPRHLVRRRGQEARLRCSPMKGHSHVYWYRQLPEEGLKFMVYLQKENIIDESGMPKERFSAEFPKEGPSILRIQQVVRGDSAAYFCASSPTNEKLFFGSGTQLSVL.

The chain has TRBV9 and TRBJ1-1, with a tentative D call TRBD1 (5 bases). CDR1 is SGDLS and CDR2 is YYNGEE in the germline V gene. The ends were cut back, 3 bases at V and 1 base at J, with 13 bases in the middle. The length of the CDR3 is 15 residues. The CDR3 reads CASSGMGLSNTEAFF. Written as DNA, the CDR3 is TGTGCCAGCAGCGGCATGGGACTCTCGAACACTGAAGCTTTCTTT.

The chain employs TRBV15 and TRBJ1-2; 8 bases line up with TRBD1. V shed 3 bases and J 8 bases; nucleotides not matched to a gene: 5. Germline V CDR1 and CDR2: LNHNV, YYDKDF (reference sequence). This CDR3 spans 13 amino acids. The CDR3 spells CATSSDDRGGYTF. The DNA for the CDR3 is TGTGCCACCAGCAGCGATGACAGGGGAGGCTACACCTTC. Using reference TRBV15 and TRBJ1-2 for the parts outside the CDR3, the full variable domain is DAMVIQNPRYQVTQFGKPVTLSCSQTLNHNVMYWYQQKSSQAPKLLFHYYDKDFNNEADTPDNFQSRRPNTSFCFLDIRSPGLGDTAMYLCATSSDDRGGYTFGSGTRLTVV.

The chain links TRBV7-2 to TRBJ2-7, with 7 bases that match TRBD2. V gave up 5 bases and J gave up 4 bases; unmatched junction bases: 5. The CDR3 runs to 13 residues. CDR1 and CDR2 (germline): SGHTA, FQGNSA. CDR3 region: CASSPSGLYEQYF. The CDR3 bases are TGTGCCAGCAGCCCTAGCGGCTTATACGAGCAGTACTTC.

The gene calls are TRBV28 and TRBJ2-2; D possibly corresponds to TRBD2 (5 bases). Germline CDR1 and CDR2: MDHEN and SYDVKM. Trimming pared 6 bases from V and 6 bases from J, leaving 17 bases between. The CDR3 consists of 15 residues. This CDR3 is CASSLGLLASGELFF. The CDR3 bases are TGTGCCAGCAGCCTCGGACTTCTCGCCTCCGGGGAGCTGTTTTTT.

In DNA form, the CDR3 reads TGTGCCAGCAGCTTACGGGACAGGGTTGAGCAGTACTTC. It yields the protein CASSLRDRVEQYF. The V gene is TRBV11-2, the J gene TRBJ2-7, with 9 bases identical to TRBD1. J was trimmed by 7 bases and V by 2 bases; bases with no gene match: 3. The CDR3 extends over 13 amino acids. CDR1 SGHAT and CDR2 FQNNGV come from the germline V gene.

The gene calls are TRBV9 and TRBJ1-6; TRBD1 matches at 8 bases. Trimming at V came to 0 bases and at J to 9 bases, leaving 5 bases not matched to a gene. The CDR3 spans 15 residues. CDR1 and CDR2 from the germline V gene are SGDLS and YYNGEE. CDR3 sequence (DNA): TGTGCCAGCAGCGTAGATCCAGGGGGCGTTTCACCCCTCCACTTT. This translates into CASSVDPGGVSPLHF. The whole variable domain, remainder taken from reference TRBV9 and TRBJ1-6, is DSGVTQTPKHLITATGQRVTLRCSPRSGDLSVYWYQQSLDQGLQFLIQYYNGEERAKGNILERFSAQQFPDLHSELNLSSLELGDSALYFCASSVDPGGVSPLHFGNGTRLTVT.

V and J are TRBV19 and TRBJ1-1, with TRBD1 matching over 11 bases. The CDR3 runs to 16 residues. The germline V gene encodes CDR1 LNHDA and CDR2 SQIVND (reference sequence). V lost 1 base to trimming and J lost 4 bases; unmatched junction nucleotides: 5. Here the CDR3 DNA reads TGTGCCAGTAGTATAGGCCGGACAGGGGGCGTCACTGAAGCTTTCTTT. It translates to CASSIGRTGGVTEAFF.

This clone has more than one count but fewer than ten. The rearrangement uses TRBV27 and TRBJ2-7; 8 bases align to TRBD2. Germline V gene lookup returns CDR1 MNHEY and CDR2 SMNVEV (reference sequence). The ends lost 8 bases at V and 3 bases at J; junction bases unmatched: 6. This CDR3 is built from 13 residues. CDR3 sequence: CASGSLAGYEQYF. CDR3 coding DNA: TGTGCCAGCGGGAGTCTAGCGGGCTACGAGCAGTACTTC.

The rearrangement links TRBV5-1 to TRBJ1-2; D perhaps matches TRBD1 (5 bases). Germline CDR1 is SGHRS and CDR2 is YFSETQ. The CDR3 sequence is 12 residues long. V shed 4 bases and J shed 8 bases, with 12 bases lying between them. The CDR3 DNA reads TGCGCCAGCAGCCGGGGGGGGAAAGGCTACACCTTC. It is translated as CASSRGGKGYTF. Full variable domain (rest looked up from reference TRBV5-1 and TRBJ1-2): KAGVTQTPRYLIKTRGQQVTLSCSPISGHRSVSWYQQTPGQGLQFLFEYFSETQRNKGNFPGRFSGRQFSNSRSEMNVSTLELGDSALYLCASSRGGKGYTFGSGTRLTVV.